This entry features one T cell receptor (beta chain) sequence. The sample holds one count of this clone. No cognate antigen has been identified for it. No much larger clonotype is one base removed from it; base qualities were not supplied. These data come from a study of CD4 T cells in lung cancer (dated by TCRdb to between 2018 and 2021). Concerning the study at large: The study screened blood T cells of NSCLC patients for responses to candidate mutation-encoded neoepitopes and isolated neoantigen-specific CD4+ T-cell clones and TCRs. Tumor and non-adjacent lung tissue were obtained from several patients undergoing curative-intent resections for stage I-III non-small cell lung cancer. Aged 60 to 69 when blood was donated, the resected patients, most of whom were former smokers, had either lung adenocarcinoma or squamous cell carcinoma. Treatments received by the patients before blood donation included platinum chemotherapy, and some patients received nivolumab or pembrolizumab. The frequency of neoantigen-specific clonotypes in tumor resections, non-adjacent lung and cultured T-cell products was followed using TCRB deep sequencing.

What the authors observed across the whole study: Some responses derived from blood might reflect in vitro priming of naive T cells or cross-reactivity instead of memory responses to the cancer.

Library prep was done by the immunoSEQ multiplex PCR assay. DNA was isolated with Qiagen DNeasy or QIAamp micro DNA kits and TCRB sequenced with the Adaptive Biotechnology human TCRB sequencing kit. Sequencing of TCRB libraries was performed on an Illumina MiSeq. As for the original processing: TCRB sequence data were analyzed with the kit provider's software, and tumor enrichment of clonotype templates was tested with Fisher's exact test. TCRdb carries this immuneACCESS record with in-frame sequences only. Its versions omit some clonotypes, under half of them owing to an unresolved V gene in the studies checked, with the rest unexplained. Clone size and V and J calls were adopted from that table, with D and trimming inferred from the DNA. The sample table lists approximately 11,000 clones, around 69% of them with a count of one. Jointly, the top ten make up 15% of the sample. Non-adjacent lung tissue was taken as far as possible from the malignant lesion, at least 3 cm away, from the same resection.

Input material: normal lung tissue taken away from the tumor. The source is a man in his sixties with non-small cell lung cancer.

The nucleotides read TGTGCCAGCAGCTCAGGGGACAGGGGTTCAGATACGCAGTATTTT. This sequence encodes CASSSGDRGSDTQYF. Recombination connected TRBV5-8 to TRBJ2-3, with TRBD1 matching 10 junction bases. Counted from cysteine to phenylalanine, this CDR3 has 15 amino acids. The retained sequence is limited to the CDR3, 45 bases, with the frame set at the first base. Here V drops 3 bases and J drops 4 bases, and the junction holds 5 bases not matched to any gene. The germline V gene supplies CDR1 SGHTS and CDR2 YDEGEE.